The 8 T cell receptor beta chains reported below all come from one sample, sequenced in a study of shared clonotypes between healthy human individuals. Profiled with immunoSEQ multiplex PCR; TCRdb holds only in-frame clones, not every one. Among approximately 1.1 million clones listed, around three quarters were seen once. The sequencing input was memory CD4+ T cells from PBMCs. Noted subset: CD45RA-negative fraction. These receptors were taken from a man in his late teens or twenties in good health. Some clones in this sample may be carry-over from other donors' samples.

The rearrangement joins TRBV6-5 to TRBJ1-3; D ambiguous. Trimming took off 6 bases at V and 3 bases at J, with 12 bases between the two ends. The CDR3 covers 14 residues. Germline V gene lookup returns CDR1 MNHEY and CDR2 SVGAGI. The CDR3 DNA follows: TGTGCCAGCAGCCCCGCGTATGGTGGAAACACCATATATTTT. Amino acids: CASSPAYGGNTIYF.

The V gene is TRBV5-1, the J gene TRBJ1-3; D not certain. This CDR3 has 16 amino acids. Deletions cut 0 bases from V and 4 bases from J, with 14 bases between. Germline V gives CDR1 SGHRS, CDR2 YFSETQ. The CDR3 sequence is CASSLALGMGGNTIYF. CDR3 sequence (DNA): TGCGCCAGCAGCTTGGCTCTGGGGATGGGAGGAAACACCATATATTTT.

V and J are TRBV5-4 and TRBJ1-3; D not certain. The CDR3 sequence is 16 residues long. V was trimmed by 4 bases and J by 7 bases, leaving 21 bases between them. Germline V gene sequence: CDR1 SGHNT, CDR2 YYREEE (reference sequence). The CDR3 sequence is CASSPRGVGGDNTIYF. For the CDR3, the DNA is TGTGCCAGCAGCCCCCGTGGGGTCGGCGGTGACAACACCATATATTTT.

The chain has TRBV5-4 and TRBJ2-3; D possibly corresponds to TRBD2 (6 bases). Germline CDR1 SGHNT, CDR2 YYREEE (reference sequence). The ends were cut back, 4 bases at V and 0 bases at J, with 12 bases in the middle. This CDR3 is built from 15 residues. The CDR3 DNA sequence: TGTGCCAGCAGCGCGGGACGGATTAGCACAGATACGCAGTATTTT. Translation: CASSAGRISTDTQYF.

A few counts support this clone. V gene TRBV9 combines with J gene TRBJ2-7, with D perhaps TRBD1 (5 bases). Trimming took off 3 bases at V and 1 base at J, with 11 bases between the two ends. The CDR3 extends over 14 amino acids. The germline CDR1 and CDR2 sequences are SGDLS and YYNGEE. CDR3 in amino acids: CASSDSYRSYEQYF. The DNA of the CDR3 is TGTGCCAGCAGCGATTCTTACAGGTCCTACGAGCAGTACTTC.

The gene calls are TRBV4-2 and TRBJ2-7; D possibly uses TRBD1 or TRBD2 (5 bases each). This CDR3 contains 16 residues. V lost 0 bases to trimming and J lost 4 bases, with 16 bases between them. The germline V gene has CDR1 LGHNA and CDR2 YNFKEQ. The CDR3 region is CASSQDGQGVGYEQYF. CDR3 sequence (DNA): TGTGCCAGCAGCCAAGATGGGCAGGGAGTCGGGTACGAGCAGTACTTC.

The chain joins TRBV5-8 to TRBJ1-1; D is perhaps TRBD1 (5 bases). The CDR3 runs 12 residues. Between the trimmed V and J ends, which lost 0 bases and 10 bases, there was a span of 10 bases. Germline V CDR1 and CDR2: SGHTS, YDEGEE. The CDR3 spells CASSLAGARAFF. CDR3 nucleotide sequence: TGTGCCAGCAGCTTGGCCGGGGCCAGAGCTTTCTTT.

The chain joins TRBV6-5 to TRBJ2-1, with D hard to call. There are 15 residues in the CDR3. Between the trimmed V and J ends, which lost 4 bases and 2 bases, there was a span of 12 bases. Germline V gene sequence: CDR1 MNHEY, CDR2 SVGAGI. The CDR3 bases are TGTGCCAGCAGTTCTTGGCAAACCCCCTACAATGAGCAGTTCTTC. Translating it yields CASSSWQTPYNEQFF.